This TCR beta chain was documented in a study of T cells in localized non-small cell lung cancer. The CDR3 is made up of 13 amino acids. CDR1 and CDR2 from the germline V gene are WSHSY and SAAADI. Trimming removed 4 bases at V and 2 bases at J, with 8 bases between. Generated by immunoSEQ multiplex PCR, the TCRdb table keeps only in-frame clones and is missing some. There are more than 35,000 clones in the sample; over 85% occur only once, and roughly 7.4% lies in the top ten. The sequence was collected from a female donor at least 60 years old with stage I lung adenocarcinoma. The sample was peripheral blood, taken before any cancer treatment. The chain joins TRBV10-2 to TRBJ1-2, with D maybe TRBD1 (5 bases). As DNA, the CDR3 is TGCGCCAGCAGTGTAGAGGGGAACTATGGCTACACCTTC. Amino acid sequence: CASSVEGNYGYTF.